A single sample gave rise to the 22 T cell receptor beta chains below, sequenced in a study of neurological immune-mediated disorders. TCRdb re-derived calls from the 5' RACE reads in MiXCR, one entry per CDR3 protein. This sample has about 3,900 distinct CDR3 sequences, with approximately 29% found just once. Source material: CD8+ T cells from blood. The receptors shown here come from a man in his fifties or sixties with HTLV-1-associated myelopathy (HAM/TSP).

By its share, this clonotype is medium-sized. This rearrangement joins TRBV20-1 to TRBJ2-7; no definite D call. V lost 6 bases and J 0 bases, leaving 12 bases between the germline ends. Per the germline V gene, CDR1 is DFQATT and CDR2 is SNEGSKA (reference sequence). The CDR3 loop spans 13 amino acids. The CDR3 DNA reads TGCAGTGCAATTGGCATGAGCTCCTACGAGCAGTACTTC. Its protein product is CSAIGMSSYEQYF.

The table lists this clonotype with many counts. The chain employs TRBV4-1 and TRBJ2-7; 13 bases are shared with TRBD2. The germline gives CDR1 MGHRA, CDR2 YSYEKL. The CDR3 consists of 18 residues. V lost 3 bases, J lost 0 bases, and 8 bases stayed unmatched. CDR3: CASSQGTSGASFSYEQYF. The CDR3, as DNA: TGCGCCAGCAGCCAGGGGACTAGCGGGGCAAGCTTCTCCTACGAGCAGTACTTC.

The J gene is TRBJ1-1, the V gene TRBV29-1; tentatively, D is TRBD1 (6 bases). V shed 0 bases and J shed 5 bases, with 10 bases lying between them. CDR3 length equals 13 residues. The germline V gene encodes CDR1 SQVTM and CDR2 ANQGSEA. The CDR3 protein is CSVEEGARTEAFF. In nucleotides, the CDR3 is TGCAGCGTTGAAGAGGGGGCTCGGACTGAAGCTTTCTTT.

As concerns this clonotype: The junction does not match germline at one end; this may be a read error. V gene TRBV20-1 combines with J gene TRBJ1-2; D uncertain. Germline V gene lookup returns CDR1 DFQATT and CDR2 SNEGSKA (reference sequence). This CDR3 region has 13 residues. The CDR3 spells CSATLEINYSYTF. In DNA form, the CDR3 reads TGCAGTGCTACCTTGGAGATTAACTATAGCTACACCTTC.

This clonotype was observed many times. The CDR3 spells CASSFFGQGRSEQYF. The CDR3 DNA reads TGTGCCAGCAGTTTTTTCGGACAGGGGAGGAGCGAGCAGTACTTC. The chain carries TRBV27 and TRBJ2-7, with 9 bases fitting TRBD1. Germline V lookup: CDR1 MNHEY, CDR2 SMNVEV (reference sequence). V lost 3 bases to trimming and J lost 6 bases; unmatched junction nucleotides: 9. This CDR3 is built from 15 residues.

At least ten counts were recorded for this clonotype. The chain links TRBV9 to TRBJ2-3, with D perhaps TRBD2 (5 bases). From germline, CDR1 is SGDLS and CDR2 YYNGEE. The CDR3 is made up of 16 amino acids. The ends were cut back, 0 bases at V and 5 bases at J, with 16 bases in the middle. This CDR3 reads CASSVAGLTSQDTQYF. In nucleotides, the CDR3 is TGTGCCAGCAGCGTAGCAGGACTTACCTCACAAGATACGCAGTATTTT.

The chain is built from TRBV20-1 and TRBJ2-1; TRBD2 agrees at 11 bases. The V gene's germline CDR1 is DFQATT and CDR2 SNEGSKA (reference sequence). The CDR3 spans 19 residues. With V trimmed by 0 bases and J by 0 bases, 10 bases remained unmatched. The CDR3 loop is CSAREEGRTSGSSYNEQFF. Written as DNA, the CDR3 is TGCAGTGCTAGAGAGGAGGGTAGAACTAGCGGGAGCTCCTACAATGAGCAGTTCTTC.

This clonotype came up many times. CDR3 bases: TGTGCCAGCAGCTCCCCCCTAAGTGCGGCGGGGGACTACAATGAGCAGTTCTTC. It yields the protein CASSSPLSAAGDYNEQFF. This chain connects TRBV7-9 to TRBJ2-1; 7 bases are a match to TRBD2. CDR3 size: 18 residues. Germline V gives CDR1 SEHNR, CDR2 FQNEAQ (reference sequence). Trimming took 4 bases from V and 3 from J; bases not matched to a gene: 15.

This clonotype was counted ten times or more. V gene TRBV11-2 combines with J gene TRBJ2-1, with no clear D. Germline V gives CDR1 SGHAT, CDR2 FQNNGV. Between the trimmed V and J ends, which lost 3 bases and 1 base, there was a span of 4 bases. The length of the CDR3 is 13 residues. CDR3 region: CASSLGSYNEQFF. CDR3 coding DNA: TGTGCCAGCAGCTTGGGGTCCTACAATGAGCAGTTCTTC.

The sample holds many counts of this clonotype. In nucleotides, the CDR3 is TGCGCCAGCAGCCAAGAAAACAGCCCTTCCACAGATACGCAGTATTTT. The encoded protein is CASSQENSPSTDTQYF. V is TRBV4-1 and J is TRBJ2-3; D gene unclear. V was clipped by 0 bases and J by 2 bases, with 12 bases between them. Germline V CDR1 and CDR2: MGHRA, YSYEKL. CDR3 length: 16 residues.

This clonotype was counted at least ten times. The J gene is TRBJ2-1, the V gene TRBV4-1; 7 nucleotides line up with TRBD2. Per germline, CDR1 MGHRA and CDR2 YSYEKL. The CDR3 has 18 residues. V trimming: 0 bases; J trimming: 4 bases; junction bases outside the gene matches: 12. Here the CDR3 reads CASSQEAGRELGYNEQFF. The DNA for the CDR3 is TGCGCCAGCAGCCAAGAAGCGGGGCGGGAGCTGGGATACAATGAGCAGTTCTTC.

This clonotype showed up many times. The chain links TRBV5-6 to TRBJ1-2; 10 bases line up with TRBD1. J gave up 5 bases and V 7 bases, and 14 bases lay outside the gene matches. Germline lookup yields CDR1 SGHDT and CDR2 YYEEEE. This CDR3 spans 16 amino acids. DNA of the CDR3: TGTGCCAGCCGCCTCATGACAGGGGGCGCAATATATGGCTACACCTTC. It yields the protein CASRLMTGGAIYGYTF.

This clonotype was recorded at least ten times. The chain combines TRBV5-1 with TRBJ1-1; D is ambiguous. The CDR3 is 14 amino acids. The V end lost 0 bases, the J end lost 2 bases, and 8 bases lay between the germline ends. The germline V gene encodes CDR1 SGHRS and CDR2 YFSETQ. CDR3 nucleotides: TGCGCCAGCAGCTTGGGACATTTTAACACTGAAGCTTTCTTT. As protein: CASSLGHFNTEAFF. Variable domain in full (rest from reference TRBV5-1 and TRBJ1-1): KAGVTQTPRYLIKTRGQQVTLSCSPISGHRSVSWYQQTPGQGLQFLFEYFSETQRNKGNFPGRFSGRQFSNSRSEMNVSTLELGDSALYLCASSLGHFNTEAFFGQGTRLTVV.

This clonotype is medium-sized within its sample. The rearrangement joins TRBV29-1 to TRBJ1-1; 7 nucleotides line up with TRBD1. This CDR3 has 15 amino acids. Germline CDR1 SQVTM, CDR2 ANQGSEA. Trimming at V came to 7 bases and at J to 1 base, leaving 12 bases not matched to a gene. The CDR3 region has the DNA TGCAGCGGAGACAGGGTCGGGAATGGGAACACTGAAGCTTTCTTT. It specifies CSGDRVGNGNTEAFF.

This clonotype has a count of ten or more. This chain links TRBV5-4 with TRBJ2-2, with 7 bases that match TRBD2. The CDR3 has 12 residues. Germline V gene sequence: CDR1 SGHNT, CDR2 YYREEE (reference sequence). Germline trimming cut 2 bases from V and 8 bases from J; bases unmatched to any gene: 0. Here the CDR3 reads CASSFGGGELFF. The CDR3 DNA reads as TGTGCCAGCAGCTTCGGGGGGGGGGAGCTGTTTTTT.

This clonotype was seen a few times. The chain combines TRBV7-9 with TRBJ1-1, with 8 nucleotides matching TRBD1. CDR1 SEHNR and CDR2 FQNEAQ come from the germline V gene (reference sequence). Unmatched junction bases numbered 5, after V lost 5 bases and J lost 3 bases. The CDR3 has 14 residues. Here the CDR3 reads CASSPTTGDTEAFF. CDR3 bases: TGTGCCAGCAGCCCTACGACAGGGGACACTGAAGCTTTCTTT.

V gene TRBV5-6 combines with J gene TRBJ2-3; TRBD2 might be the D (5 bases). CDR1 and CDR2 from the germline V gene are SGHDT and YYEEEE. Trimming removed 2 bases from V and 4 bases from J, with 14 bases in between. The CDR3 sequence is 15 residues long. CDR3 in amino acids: CASSLPGKIADTQYF. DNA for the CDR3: TGTGCCAGCAGCTTACCGGGGAAGATCGCAGATACGCAGTATTTT.

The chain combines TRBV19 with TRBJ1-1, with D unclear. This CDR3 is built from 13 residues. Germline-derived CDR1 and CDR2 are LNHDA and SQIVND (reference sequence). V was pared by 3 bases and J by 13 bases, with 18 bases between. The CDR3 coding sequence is TGTGCCAGTAGTATGGGTTCAAGTGGTGTGGGTTTCTTT. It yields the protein CASSMGSSGVGFF.

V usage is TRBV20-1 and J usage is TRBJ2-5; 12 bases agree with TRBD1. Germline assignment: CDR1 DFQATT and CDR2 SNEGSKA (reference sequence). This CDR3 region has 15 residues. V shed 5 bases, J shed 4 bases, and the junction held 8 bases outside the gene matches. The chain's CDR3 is CSASSGQGAGETQYF. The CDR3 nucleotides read TGCAGTGCTTCGTCGGGACAGGGGGCTGGAGAGACCCAGTACTTC.

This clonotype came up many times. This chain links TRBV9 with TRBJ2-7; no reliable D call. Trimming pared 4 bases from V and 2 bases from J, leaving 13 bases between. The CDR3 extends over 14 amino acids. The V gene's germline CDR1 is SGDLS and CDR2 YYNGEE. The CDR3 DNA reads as TGTGCCAGCAGCCCCTCCCGGGCAACCTACGAGCAGTACTTC. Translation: CASSPSRATYEQYF.

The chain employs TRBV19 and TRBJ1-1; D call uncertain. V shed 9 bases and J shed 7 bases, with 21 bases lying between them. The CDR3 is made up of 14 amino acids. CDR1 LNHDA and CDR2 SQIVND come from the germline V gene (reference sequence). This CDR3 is CASRLDGGKVEAFF. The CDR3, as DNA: TGTGCCAGCCGACTAGACGGCGGAAAGGTTGAAGCTTTCTTT.

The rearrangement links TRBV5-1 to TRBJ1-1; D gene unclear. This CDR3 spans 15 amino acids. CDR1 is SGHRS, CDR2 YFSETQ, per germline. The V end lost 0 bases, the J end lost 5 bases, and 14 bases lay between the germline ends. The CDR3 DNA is TGCGCCAGCAGCTTGGTTAATCGGGGAACTACTGAAGCTTTCTTT. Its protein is CASSLVNRGTTEAFF. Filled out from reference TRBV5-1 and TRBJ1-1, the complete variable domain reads KAGVTQTPRYLIKTRGQQVTLSCSPISGHRSVSWYQQTPGQGLQFLFEYFSETQRNKGNFPGRFSGRQFSNSRSEMNVSTLELGDSALYLCASSLVNRGTTEAFFGQGTRLTVV.